This passage covers 31 T cell receptor beta chains from one sample sequenced in a study of blood T cell repertoires in COVID-19. TCRdb's table, derived via immunoSEQ multiplex PCR, lists solely in-frame clones and lacks some. The repertoire has approximately 240,000 clones, roughly 87% of them found once; the top ten carry just under 6.5%. Sequencing was carried out using PBMCs or T cells enriched from blood (not recorded which). These receptors came from a woman between 25 and 40 years old with acute COVID-19.

The chain combines TRBV5-5 with TRBJ2-3; D might be TRBD2 (6 bases). With 4 bases removed from V and 0 bases from J, the gap between germline ends came to 12 bases. Germline CDR1 SGHKS, CDR2 YYEKEE (reference sequence). The CDR3 runs to 15 residues. The CDR3 region has the DNA TGTGCCAGCAGCATTAGCGGAACGAGCACAGATACGCAGTATTTT. Amino acid sequence: CASSISGTSTDTQYF.

This chain uses TRBV6-2 or TRBV6-3 with TRBJ2-1; D perhaps matches TRBD2 (5 bases). The CDR3 covers 18 residues. Germline CDR1 is MNHEY and CDR2 is SVGEGT. The ends were cut back, 2 bases at V and 0 bases at J, with 17 bases in the middle. CDR3 DNA sequence: TGTGCCAGCAGTTACCTTACCGGGCGGGTGAGCTCCTACAATGAGCAGTTCTTC. Its protein is CASSYLTGRVSSYNEQFF.

DNA of the CDR3: TGTGCCAGCACCAGCAGGGCAACGATTGGACTGAACACTGAAGCTTTCTTT. Translating it yields CASTSRATIGLNTEAFF. The chain couples TRBV2 to TRBJ1-1; TRBD1 is a possible D gene (5 bases). Germline V gene lookup returns CDR1 SNHLY and CDR2 FYNNEI. This CDR3 has 17 amino acids. Between the trimmed V and J ends, which lost 7 bases and 0 bases, there was a span of 21 bases.

In this sample, this clone turned up once. The chain couples TRBV7-2 to TRBJ1-3; no clear D gene. CDR3 length: 16 amino acids. Germline V CDR1 and CDR2: SGHTA, FQGNSA. Trimming pared 0 bases from V and 9 bases from J, leaving 18 bases between. CDR3: CASSLAGPDLSGTIYF. In nucleotides, the CDR3 is TGTGCCAGCAGCTTAGCGGGCCCAGATCTTAGTGGCACCATATATTTT.

This CDR3 reads CASSRDRPMNTEAFF. The CDR3 DNA is TGTGCCAGCAGCCGGGACAGGCCTATGAACACTGAAGCTTTCTTT. The gene calls are TRBV6-5 and TRBJ1-1, with 8 bases aligning to TRBD1. The ends lost 6 bases at V and 0 bases at J; junction bases unmatched: 6. The CDR3 contains 15 residues. Germline V gene lookup returns CDR1 MNHEY and CDR2 SVGAGI.

The chain employs TRBV19 and TRBJ1-2; possibly TRBD1 for D (6 bases). The CDR3 spans 16 residues. Trimming pared 3 bases from V and 7 bases from J, leaving 21 bases between. The germline V gene encodes CDR1 LNHDA and CDR2 SQIVND (reference sequence). The CDR3 sequence: CASSMGQKTFGFGYTF. The CDR3 DNA reads TGTGCCAGTAGTATGGGACAAAAGACATTCGGTTTTGGCTACACCTTC.

This clone was seen a handful of times. The chain links TRBV6-2 or TRBV6-3 to TRBJ2-1, with 10 bases lining up with TRBD2. The J segment lost 7 bases and the V segment lost 5 bases, leaving 8 bases of the junction unmatched. CDR1 and CDR2 from the germline V gene are MNHEY and SVGEGT. This CDR3 has 15 residues. Here the CDR3 reads CASSRLAGVGNEQFF. CDR3 sequence (DNA): TGTGCCAGCAGTCGCCTAGCGGGAGTCGGGAATGAGCAGTTCTTC.

The gene calls are TRBV19 and TRBJ2-1, with 7 bases identical to TRBD1. The CDR3 is made up of 13 amino acids. Trimming removed 3 bases from V and 6 bases from J; junction bases left unmatched: 2. Germline CDR1 LNHDA, CDR2 SQIVND (reference sequence). The CDR3, as DNA: TGTGCCAGTAGTATTAACAGGGGCAATGAGCAGTTCTTC. Protein sequence: CASSINRGNEQFF.

The chain recombines TRBV12-3 or TRBV12-4 with TRBJ1-2; D might be TRBD1 (6 bases). The length of the CDR3 is 13 residues. Trimming shortened V by 3 bases and J by 4 bases, and 9 bases separated the two germline ends. The CDR3 reads CASSFDRPYGYTF. The DNA for the CDR3 is TGTGCCAGCAGTTTTGACAGGCCCTATGGCTACACCTTC.

V and J are TRBV10-1 and TRBJ2-5; 12 nucleotides agree with TRBD1. V dropped 4 bases and J dropped 5; count of bases not matched to a gene: 5. Germline lookup yields CDR1 WNHNN and CDR2 SYGVQD (reference sequence). There are 15 residues in the CDR3. The CDR3 nucleotides are TGCGCCAGCAGTGGGGGACAGGGGGCCGGCGAGACCCAGTACTTC. Its translation: CASSGGQGAGETQYF.

The chain employs TRBV30 and TRBJ1-1; D is unresolved. V lost 2 bases and J lost 6, with 10 bases in between. The CDR3 has 12 residues. Germline V gives CDR1 GTSNPN, CDR2 SVGIG (reference sequence). The CDR3 loop reads CAWSSGGAEAFF. The CDR3, as DNA: TGTGCCTGGAGTTCAGGAGGAGCTGAAGCTTTCTTT.

The chain carries TRBV7-2 and TRBJ2-1; 10 bases agree with TRBD2. The germline gives CDR1 SGHTA, CDR2 FQGNSA. The CDR3 loop spans 15 amino acids. V dropped 6 bases and J dropped 5; count of bases not matched to a gene: 7. CDR3 residues: CASSGVAGGHNEQFF. The CDR3, as DNA: TGTGCCAGCAGTGGAGTAGCGGGAGGCCACAATGAGCAGTTCTTC.

The V gene is TRBV2, the J gene TRBJ1-1; 7 bases map to TRBD1. Germline V lookup: CDR1 SNHLY, CDR2 FYNNEI. The CDR3 extends over 15 amino acids. V dropped 7 bases and J dropped 1; count of bases not matched to a gene: 9. The DNA for the CDR3 is TGTGCCAGCACAGGGGGGCCAAGTTGGAACACTGAAGCTTTCTTT. This encodes CASTGGPSWNTEAFF.

The chain combines TRBV29-1 with TRBJ2-3; 8 bases are a match to TRBD2. The trim removed 7 bases at V and 5 bases at J, leaving 11 bases unmatched. CDR3 length equals 14 residues. Per the germline V gene, CDR1 is SQVTM and CDR2 is ANQGSEA. CDR3 region: CSAGAGEDIDTQYF. CDR3 in DNA: TGCAGCGCCGGAGCGGGAGAGGATATAGATACGCAGTATTTT.

This chain connects TRBV19 to TRBJ2-7, with a weak D call TRBD2 (7 bases). Germline V lookup: CDR1 LNHDA, CDR2 SQIVND (reference sequence). The CDR3 extends over 15 amino acids. The germline V and J ends were trimmed by 1 base and 3 bases, with 13 bases remaining between them. CDR3 in DNA: TGTGCCAGTAGTATAGTCGGGGGGCAACACTACGAGCAGTACTTC. Its translation: CASSIVGGQHYEQYF.

The V call is TRBV30, the J call TRBJ1-3; tentatively, D is TRBD1 (5 bases). The CDR3 consists of 12 residues. Trimming removed 4 bases at V and 4 bases at J, with 8 bases between. Per germline, CDR1 GTSNPN and CDR2 SVGIG (reference sequence). In DNA form, the CDR3 reads TGTGCCTGGATGGGGGGGGGAAACACCATATATTTT. Amino acids: CAWMGGGNTIYF.

This clone was recorded a few times. The chain has TRBV2 and TRBJ1-5; 7 bases match TRBD1. J was trimmed by 6 bases and V by 9 bases; bases with no gene match: 5. This CDR3 is built from 12 residues. Germline V gene data show CDR1 as SNHLY and CDR2 as FYNNEI. As DNA, the CDR3 is TGTGCCAGTCAGGGGGTCGCTCAGCCCCAGCATTTT. Translating it yields CASQGVAQPQHF.

The V and J genes are TRBV18 and TRBJ1-1, with D perhaps TRBD1 (6 bases). V was trimmed by 3 bases and J by 3 bases, leaving 29 bases between them. Looked up from germline, CDR1 is KGHSH and CDR2 is LQKENI. This CDR3 contains 20 residues. For the CDR3, the DNA is TGTGCCAGCTCACCCATGTTAGGGGGTTTGGGCTTTAGGTACGACACTGAAGCTTTCTTT. As protein: CASSPMLGGLGFRYDTEAFF.

This clone was picked up one time. The rearrangement joins TRBV29-1 to TRBJ1-1, with no clear D. The CDR3 totals 12 residues. Germline V gene lookup returns CDR1 SQVTM and CDR2 ANQGSEA. Trimming removed 5 bases at V and 0 bases at J, with 7 bases between. CDR3 loop: CSVQSVNTEAFF. CDR3 DNA sequence: TGCAGCGTTCAGTCCGTGAACACTGAAGCTTTCTTT.

J is TRBJ1-1 and V is TRBV12-3 or TRBV12-4; 7 bases map to TRBD1. The CDR3 is made up of 13 amino acids. V gave up 6 bases and J gave up 4 bases; unmatched junction bases: 5. As DNA, the CDR3 is TGTGCCAGCAGCTTGGCAGGGGGCACTGAAGCTTTCTTT. Translation: CASSLAGGTEAFF.

V gene TRBV7-9 combines with J gene TRBJ1-2; 9 positions match TRBD1. Germline loops: CDR1 SEHNR, CDR2 FQNEAQ (reference sequence). The V segment lost 6 bases and the J segment 11 bases; nucleotides outside the gene matches: 7. The CDR3 is made up of 12 amino acids. CDR3 region: CASSPDRGWYTF. CDR3 DNA sequence: TGTGCCAGCAGTCCAGACAGGGGGTGGTACACCTTC.

The rearrangement uses TRBV18 and TRBJ2-7; weak D call: TRBD1 (5 bases). This CDR3 has 16 amino acids. Germline V gene lookup returns CDR1 KGHSH and CDR2 LQKENI. The V and J ends lost 3 bases and 2 bases respectively, with 17 bases between them. CDR3 residues: CASSPQTGRVAYEQYF. The CDR3 DNA follows: TGTGCCAGCTCACCCCAGACGGGCAGGGTGGCCTACGAGCAGTACTTC.

V and J are TRBV19 and TRBJ1-5; tentative D call: TRBD1 (6 bases). The CDR3 totals 14 residues. Trimming took off 6 bases at V and 5 bases at J, with 14 bases between the two ends. Germline V gene lookup returns CDR1 LNHDA and CDR2 SQIVND (reference sequence). The chain's CDR3 is CASREQGWDQPQHF. CDR3 nucleotides: TGTGCCAGTAGGGAACAGGGTTGGGATCAGCCCCAGCATTTT. The full variable domain, rest sourced from reference TRBV19 and TRBJ1-5, is DGGITQSPKYLFRKEGQNVTLSCEQNLNHDAMYWYRQDPGQGLRLIYYSQIVNDFQKGDIAEGYSVSREKKESFPLTVTSAQKNPTAFYLCASREQGWDQPQHFGDGTRLSIL.

The chain uses TRBV18 and TRBJ2-7, with TRBD2 matching 8 bases. J was trimmed by 0 bases and V by 5 bases; bases with no gene match: 3. This CDR3 has 14 amino acids. The germline gives CDR1 KGHSH, CDR2 LQKENI. CDR3 coding DNA: TGTGCCAGCTCATCGCGGGAGGACTCCTACGAGCAGTACTTC. This sequence encodes CASSSREDSYEQYF.

The chain carries TRBV7-2 and TRBJ2-1, with TRBD2 matching over 10 bases. With V trimmed by 1 base and J by 0 bases, 3 bases remained unmatched. The CDR3 contains 17 residues. The germline CDR1 and CDR2 sequences are SGHTA and FQGNSA. CDR3 loop: CASSLVAGGSSYNEQFF. In DNA form, the CDR3 reads TGTGCCAGCAGCTTAGTAGCGGGGGGAAGCTCCTACAATGAGCAGTTCTTC. The full variable domain, its missing parts supplied by reference TRBV7-2 and TRBJ2-1, is GAGVSQSPSNKVTEKGKDVELRCDPISGHTALYWYRQSLGQGLEFLIYFQGNSAPDKSGLPSDRFSAERTGGSVSTLTIQRTQQEDSAVYLCASSLVAGGSSYNEQFFGPGTRLTVL.

The rearrangement uses TRBV29-1 and TRBJ2-1; 8 positions agree with TRBD2. The germline V gene encodes CDR1 SQVTM and CDR2 ANQGSEA. The CDR3 spans 14 residues. Trimming cost V 6 bases and J 5 bases; bases outside gene matches: 9. In nucleotides, the CDR3 is TGCAGCGTCGGAAGGCGACTAGCGAACAATGAGCAGTTCTTC. Translated: CSVGRRLANNEQFF.

The chain carries TRBV5-1 and TRBJ2-3; 16 nucleotides match TRBD2. The CDR3 covers 19 residues. V lost 4 bases to trimming and J lost 4 bases; unmatched junction nucleotides: 12. CDR1 and CDR2 from the germline V gene are SGHRS and YFSETQ. CDR3 region: CASSVTGTSGRAIPDTQYF. In DNA, the CDR3 is TGCGCCAGCAGCGTCACCGGGACTAGCGGGAGGGCCATCCCAGATACGCAGTATTTT.

V usage is TRBV10-3 and J usage is TRBJ2-1; TRBD2 matches 11 bases. CDR1 and CDR2 (germline): ENHRY, SYGVKD. V trimming: 3 bases; J trimming: 4 bases; junction bases outside the gene matches: 5. The CDR3 is 16 amino acids. The CDR3 bases are TGTGCCATCAGTGATACCGGACTAGCGGGTTACAATGAGCAGTTCTTC. Protein sequence: CAISDTGLAGYNEQFF.

This chain's CDR3 is CASTPGQGYSPLHF. The CDR3 DNA reads TGTGCCAGCACCCCGGGACAGGGGTATTCACCCCTCCACTTT. The chain uses TRBV2 and TRBJ1-6; 10 bases align to TRBD1. Per germline, CDR1 SNHLY and CDR2 FYNNEI. CDR3 length: 14 residues. Trimming took 7 bases from V and 8 from J; bases not matched to a gene: 5.

This chain connects TRBV5-6 to TRBJ1-4; TRBD1 is a possible D gene (5 bases). Trimming removed 1 base from V and 2 bases from J, with 6 bases in between. CDR3 length equals 14 residues. Germline CDR1 reads SGHDT; CDR2 reads YYEEEE. The CDR3 nucleotides are TGTGCCAGCAGCTTGCGGGGGACTAATGAAAAACTGTTTTTT. This gives the protein CASSLRGTNEKLFF.

The chain links TRBV11-2 to TRBJ2-7; no clear D. V lost 5 bases and J lost 7, with 12 bases in between. The germline gives CDR1 SGHAT, CDR2 FQNNGV. This CDR3 spans 12 amino acids. The CDR3 sequence: CASSATRGEQYF. CDR3 in DNA: TGTGCCAGCAGCGCCACTCGAGGAGAGCAGTACTTC.